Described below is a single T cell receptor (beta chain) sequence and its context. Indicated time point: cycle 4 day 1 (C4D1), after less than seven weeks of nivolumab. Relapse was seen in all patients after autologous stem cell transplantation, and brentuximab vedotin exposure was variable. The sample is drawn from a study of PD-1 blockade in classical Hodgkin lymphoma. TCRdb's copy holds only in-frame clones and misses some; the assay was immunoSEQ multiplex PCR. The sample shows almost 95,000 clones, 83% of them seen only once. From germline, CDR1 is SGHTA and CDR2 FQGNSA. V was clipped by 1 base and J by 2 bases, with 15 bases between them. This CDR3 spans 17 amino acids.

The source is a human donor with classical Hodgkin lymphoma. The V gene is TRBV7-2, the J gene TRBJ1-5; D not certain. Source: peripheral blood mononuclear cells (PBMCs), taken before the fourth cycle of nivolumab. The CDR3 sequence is CASSLVAGGRGNQPQHF. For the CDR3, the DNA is TGTGCCAGCAGCTTAGTCGCTGGTGGACGTGGCAATCAGCCCCAGCATTTT.